This entry lists 32 T cell receptor beta chains sequenced from one sample in a study of blood T cell repertoires in COVID-19. The assay was immunoSEQ multiplex PCR, and TCRdb's table has in-frame clones only and misses some. The sample contains more than 100,000 clones, under 90% of which appear only once. Specimen: PBMCs or T cells enriched from blood (not recorded which). These receptors all come from a man in his forties or fifties with acute COVID-19.

The chain links TRBV27 to TRBJ2-2; 9 bases line up with TRBD1. The CDR3 consists of 16 residues. Germline CDR1 is MNHEY and CDR2 is SMNVEV (reference sequence). The V and J ends lost 5 bases and 2 bases, in that order; junction bases with no gene match: 6. The CDR3 region has the DNA TGTGCCAGCAGTGGTGGGACAGGGCATAACACCGGGGAGCTGTTTTTT. It specifies CASSGGTGHNTGELFF.

This chain connects TRBV18 to TRBJ2-7, with 7 bases fitting TRBD1. Germline CDR1 and CDR2: KGHSH and LQKENI. J lost 4 bases, V lost 3 bases, and 9 bases had no gene match. The CDR3 loop spans 15 amino acids. This CDR3 is CASSPAGTEFYEQYF. CDR3 bases: TGTGCCAGCTCACCGGCCGGGACAGAATTTTACGAGCAGTACTTC.

This chain connects TRBV3-1 (or the pseudogene TRBV3-2) to TRBJ2-1; D perhaps matches TRBD2 (5 bases). Germline V CDR1 and CDR2: LGHDT, YNNKEL (reference sequence). Trimming pared 4 bases from V and 0 bases from J, leaving 13 bases between. This CDR3 is built from 16 residues. CDR3 residues: CASSLSAVSSYNEQFF. The DNA for the CDR3 is TGTGCCAGCAGCCTTTCAGCGGTAAGCTCCTACAATGAGCAGTTCTTC.

This clone turned up a few times. CDR3 residues: CASSVDYPNTGELFF. Written as DNA, the CDR3 is TGTGCCAGCAGTGTGGACTATCCGAACACCGGGGAGCTGTTTTTT. The chain combines TRBV27 with TRBJ2-2, with D maybe TRBD2 (6 bases). The CDR3 has 15 residues. V was shortened by 5 bases and J by 0 bases, with 10 bases between the two germline ends. Germline CDR1 reads MNHEY; CDR2 reads SMNVEV (reference sequence).

The V call is TRBV3-1 (or the pseudogene TRBV3-2), the J call TRBJ1-4; D remains ambiguous. This CDR3 contains 16 residues. V was shortened by 4 bases and J by 6 bases, with 18 bases between the two germline ends. Germline values: CDR1 LGHDT, CDR2 YNNKEL (reference sequence). In DNA form, the CDR3 reads TGTGCCAGCAGCCCCCTTCTAGAAGGAAGTGATGAAAAACTGTTTTTT. This gives the protein CASSPLLEGSDEKLFF.

The rearrangement links TRBV4-1 to TRBJ2-1; no clear D. The CDR3 loop spans 14 amino acids. Trimming shortened V by 0 bases and J by 4 bases, and 7 bases separated the two germline ends. Germline V CDR1 and CDR2: MGHRA, YSYEKL. Here the CDR3 reads CASSQEGLYNEQFF. The CDR3 coding sequence is TGCGCCAGCAGCCAAGAGGGCTTGTACAATGAGCAGTTCTTC.

J is TRBJ2-5 and V is TRBV20-1; 9 nucleotides agree with TRBD2. CDR3 length: 16 residues. Germline V CDR1 and CDR2: DFQATT, SNEGSKA (reference sequence). V shed 3 bases and J 5 bases; nucleotides not matched to a gene: 13. CDR3 DNA: TGCAGTGCTAGTGGCTTAGCGGGGGCTACCGGGGAGACCCAGTACTTC. Its translation is CSASGLAGATGETQYF.

This rearrangement joins TRBV19 to TRBJ1-5, with 8 bases lining up with TRBD1. V lost 5 bases, J lost 11 bases, and 20 bases stayed unmatched. Germline loops: CDR1 LNHDA, CDR2 SQIVND (reference sequence). The CDR3 sequence is 17 residues long. This CDR3 is CASSQFGTGVSQVAQHF. For the CDR3, the DNA is TGTGCCAGTAGTCAATTTGGGACAGGCGTCTCTCAAGTGGCCCAGCATTTT.

J is TRBJ1-2 and V is TRBV6-5; tentatively, D is TRBD1 (5 bases). Trimming cost V 5 bases and J 8 bases, with 12 bases left between them. The CDR3 loop spans 12 amino acids. Germline V gene data show CDR1 as MNHEY and CDR2 as SVGAGI. The CDR3, as DNA: TGTGCCAGCAGTCTACAAGGGGAAGGCTACACCTTC. Residues: CASSLQGEGYTF.

This sequence joins TRBV28 and TRBJ1-2, with 10 positions matching TRBD1. This CDR3 has 17 residues. After removal of 1 base from V and 6 bases from J, the junction contained 11 bases not matched to a gene. Germline V gene lookup returns CDR1 MDHEN and CDR2 SYDVKM. The CDR3 spells CASSLFQSGQGPHGYTF. The CDR3 DNA sequence: TGTGCCAGCAGTTTATTTCAGTCGGGACAGGGGCCGCATGGCTACACCTTC.

This CDR3 reads CASSFLSFGSLGRIETQYF. The DNA of the CDR3 is TGTGCCAGCAGTTTTCTCTCCTTTGGGTCCCTTGGGAGGATAGAGACCCAGTACTTC. The chain couples TRBV28 to TRBJ2-5, with a possible D match to TRBD2 (6 bases). V lost 3 bases to trimming and J lost 4 bases, with 27 bases between them. Germline V gene data show CDR1 as MDHEN and CDR2 as SYDVKM. The CDR3 is 19 amino acids.

The sample holds one count of this clone. The chain joins TRBV6-5 to TRBJ1-3; D is ambiguous. V lost 8 bases and J lost 0, with 14 bases in between. Germline loops: CDR1 MNHEY, CDR2 SVGAGI. This CDR3 is built from 15 residues. Written as DNA, the CDR3 is TGTGCCAGCGATAGCACGGGAGTCTCTGGAAACACCATATATTTT. Translating it yields CASDSTGVSGNTIYF.

The rearrangement uses TRBV2 and TRBJ1-2; D is possibly TRBD1 (5 bases). Germline V gene sequence: CDR1 SNHLY, CDR2 FYNNEI. The V end was cut by 4 bases, the J end by 5 bases, with 17 bases between. CDR3 length: 15 amino acids. The CDR3 spells CASSATALGLYGYTF. Here the CDR3 DNA reads TGTGCCAGCAGTGCGACAGCCCTCGGCCTTTATGGCTACACCTTC.

Remarks on this clone: Other DNA sequences in the sample encode the same CDR3. The rearrangement uses TRBV18 and TRBJ2-7; 9 positions match TRBD1. Per germline, CDR1 KGHSH and CDR2 LQKENI. The V gene end was trimmed by 0 bases and the J gene end by 1 base; junction bases not matched to a gene: 1. The CDR3 is made up of 15 amino acids. As DNA, the CDR3 is TGTGCCAGCTCACCACCGGGACAGGGATCCTACGAGCAGTACTTC. It yields the protein CASSPPGQGSYEQYF.

The chain recombines TRBV24-1 with TRBJ2-5, with 8 bases lining up with TRBD2. This CDR3 region has 14 residues. The V gene's germline CDR1 is KGHDR and CDR2 SFDVKD. Losses at the gene ends were 0 bases for V and 4 bases for J; bases not matched to a gene: 0. CDR3: CATSDLRGGETQYF. CDR3 in DNA: TGTGCCACCAGTGATTTGCGGGGGGGAGAGACCCAGTACTTC.

The chain is built from TRBV6-4 and TRBJ1-5; D is ambiguous. The V end lost 4 bases, the J end lost 6 bases, and 10 bases lay between the germline ends. Germline values: CDR1 MRHNA, CDR2 SNTAGT. The CDR3 runs to 13 residues. CDR3 amino acids: CASSAGIGQPQHF. The CDR3 DNA reads TGTGCCAGCAGTGCGGGGATCGGTCAGCCCCAGCATTTT.

The chain combines TRBV10-3 with TRBJ1-5; D ambiguous. CDR1 is ENHRY, CDR2 SYGVKD, per germline. The CDR3 has 13 residues. Trimming removed 4 bases from V and 4 bases from J, with 8 bases in between. CDR3 in DNA: TGTGCCATCAGTGTCTCGGAGAATCAGCCCCAGCATTTT. Its protein product is CAISVSENQPQHF.

This clone was recorded once. The CDR3 here is CASKDSLSSYNEQFF. Here the CDR3 DNA reads TGTGCCAGCAAGGACAGCCTGAGCTCCTACAATGAGCAGTTCTTC. The gene calls are TRBV2 and TRBJ2-1; TRBD1 might be the D (6 bases). The germline CDR1 and CDR2 sequences are SNHLY and FYNNEI. The CDR3 loop spans 15 amino acids. Trimming cost V 7 bases and J 0 bases, with 13 bases left between them.

This chain connects TRBV2 to TRBJ2-1; 11 bases are a match to TRBD2. Germline V gene lookup returns CDR1 SNHLY and CDR2 FYNNEI. CDR3 length equals 14 residues. V shed 6 bases and J 5 bases; nucleotides not matched to a gene: 3. The CDR3 is CASRMTSGDNEQFF. CDR3 DNA sequence: TGTGCCAGCAGGATGACTAGCGGGGACAATGAGCAGTTCTTC.

V is TRBV19 and J is TRBJ2-3; possible D gene TRBD2, 5 bases. The CDR3 has 16 residues. Germline V gives CDR1 LNHDA, CDR2 SQIVND (reference sequence). The V and J ends lost 3 bases and 3 bases respectively, with 16 bases between them. Here the CDR3 DNA reads TGTGCCAGTAGTATTGGTTCTAGCCCGGCGACAGATACGCAGTATTTT. This gives the protein CASSIGSSPATDTQYF.

This clone was seen just once. The chain links TRBV6-4 to TRBJ2-2; maybe TRBD2 (5 bases). The V gene lost 6 bases and the J gene lost 2 bases, with 7 bases spanning the gap. The germline CDR1 and CDR2 sequences are MRHNA and SNTAGT. The CDR3 sequence is 13 residues long. In nucleotides, the CDR3 is TGTGCCAGCAGACTAGACAACACCGGGGAGCTGTTTTTT. It translates to CASRLDNTGELFF.

This sequence joins TRBV30 and TRBJ1-1; D is perhaps TRBD1 (5 bases). This CDR3 spans 12 amino acids. Germline CDR1 is GTSNPN and CDR2 is SVGIG (reference sequence). Trimming shortened V by 1 base and J by 11 bases, and 14 bases separated the two germline ends. In nucleotides, the CDR3 is TGTGCCTGGAGTGAGGATGCCAGGGTCGCTTTCTTT. Amino acid sequence: CAWSEDARVAFF.

This chain joins TRBV19 and TRBJ2-6; 8 nucleotides line up with TRBD1. Germline assignment: CDR1 LNHDA and CDR2 SQIVND (reference sequence). The CDR3 is made up of 18 amino acids. The V gene end was trimmed by 1 base and the J gene end by 2 bases; junction bases not matched to a gene: 7. The CDR3 DNA is TGTGCCAGTAGTATAGCCAGGGGGCTAATCCCTGGGGCCAACGTCCTGACTTTC. It translates to CASSIARGLIPGANVLTF.

This clone has a single count. V gene TRBV6-5 combines with J gene TRBJ2-2; 9 bases are a match to TRBD1. The CDR3 has 15 amino acids. V was pared by 6 bases and J by 1 base, with 3 bases of the junction left unmatched. Germline loops: CDR1 MNHEY, CDR2 SVGAGI. Here the CDR3 reads CASRPDRGNTGELFF. CDR3 nucleotides: TGTGCCAGCAGACCGGACAGGGGGAACACCGGGGAGCTGTTTTTT.

The chain has TRBV27 and TRBJ1-1, with D possibly being TRBD1 (6 bases). The CDR3 covers 13 residues. V gave up 5 bases and J gave up 5 bases, with 12 bases separating them. Germline values: CDR1 MNHEY, CDR2 SMNVEV (reference sequence). The CDR3 loop is CASSTGGLTEAFF. CDR3 DNA: TGTGCCAGCAGTACGGGGGGCCTTACTGAAGCTTTCTTT.

This chain uses TRBV19 with TRBJ2-7; D ambiguous. The V end lost 6 bases, the J end lost 3 bases, and 12 bases lay between the germline ends. The CDR3 totals 13 residues. Germline CDR1 reads LNHDA; CDR2 reads SQIVND (reference sequence). CDR3 coding DNA: TGTGCCAGTAGCCAGGCAGGCGACTACGAGCAGTACTTC. It yields the protein CASSQAGDYEQYF.

This clone was recorded a few times. The chain joins TRBV9 to TRBJ1-2, with D perhaps matching TRBD1 (5 bases). V was cut by 4 bases and J by 4 bases, with 17 bases left in between. Germline-derived CDR1 and CDR2 are SGDLS and YYNGEE. There are 15 residues in the CDR3. In DNA form, the CDR3 reads TGTGCCAGCAGCCCTGGAGGGGCAGGGCCCTATGGCTACACCTTC. Protein sequence: CASSPGGAGPYGYTF.

This clone was seen once. V usage is TRBV7-2 and J usage is TRBJ1-2; 10 bases match TRBD1. V lost 4 bases and J lost 10; bases outside the gene matches: 9. Germline V gives CDR1 SGHTA, CDR2 FQGNSA. This CDR3 comprises 14 residues. Written as DNA, the CDR3 is TGTGCCAGCAGCTCCGGGACAGGGGCTTTTGACTACACCTTC. Amino acids: CASSSGTGAFDYTF.

The chain joins TRBV3-1 (or the pseudogene TRBV3-2) to TRBJ2-7, with D perhaps TRBD1 (5 bases). The CDR3 has 12 residues. CDR1 and CDR2 (germline): LGHDT, YNNKEL (reference sequence). The V end was cut by 6 bases, the J end by 6 bases, with 12 bases between. The CDR3 DNA reads as TGTGCCAGCAGTTTACAGGACCGCGAGCAGTACTTC. Its translation: CASSLQDREQYF.

The rearrangement joins TRBV6-6 to TRBJ2-5; D may be TRBD2 (6 bases). This CDR3 comprises 12 residues. Trimming cost V 6 bases and J 4 bases, with 9 bases left between them. Germline V CDR1 and CDR2: MNHNY, SVGAGI (reference sequence). The CDR3 loop is CASSPSAETQYF. CDR3 nucleotides: TGTGCCAGCAGCCCTAGCGCAGAGACCCAGTACTTC.

This sequence joins TRBV3-1 (or the pseudogene TRBV3-2) and TRBJ2-5, with 8 bases that match TRBD2. The junction had 15 bases not matched to a gene; V was cut back by 4 bases and J by 5 bases. Germline values: CDR1 LGHDT, CDR2 YNNKEL (reference sequence). The CDR3 totals 17 residues. CDR3 DNA sequence: TGTGCCAGCAGCCCCGGGGCGGGGGGAAAAGGGTGGGAGACCCAGTACTTC. This translates into CASSPGAGGKGWETQYF.

The chain employs TRBV19 and TRBJ1-1; perhaps TRBD1 as D (6 bases). CDR1 LNHDA and CDR2 SQIVND come from the germline V gene (reference sequence). The CDR3 extends over 13 amino acids. Trimming pared 10 bases from V and 2 bases from J, leaving 14 bases between. The CDR3 region has the DNA TGTGCCACCGATAGGGGACAAAACACTGAAGCTTTCTTT. Amino acids: CATDRGQNTEAFF.